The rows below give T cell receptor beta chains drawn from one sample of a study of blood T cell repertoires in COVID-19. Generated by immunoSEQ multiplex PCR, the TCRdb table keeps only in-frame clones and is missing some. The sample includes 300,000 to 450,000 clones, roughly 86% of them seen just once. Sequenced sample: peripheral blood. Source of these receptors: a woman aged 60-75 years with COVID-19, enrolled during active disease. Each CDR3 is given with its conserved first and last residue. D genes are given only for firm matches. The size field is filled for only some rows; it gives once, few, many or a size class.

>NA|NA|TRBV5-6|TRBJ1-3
TGTGCCAGCAGCTTGAAAGGGGCCTCTGGAAACACCATATATTTT
CASSLKGASGNTIYF
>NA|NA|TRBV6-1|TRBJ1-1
TGTGCCAGCAGTGAATTGCCAGGGTGGGGAACTGAAGCTTTCTTT
CASSELPGWGTEAFF
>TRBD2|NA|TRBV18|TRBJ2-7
TGTGCCAGCTCACGCCTCGGGACTAGCGGGCCGAACTCCTACGAGCAGTACTTC
CASSRLGTSGPNSYEQYF
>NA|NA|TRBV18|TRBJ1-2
TGTGCCAGCTCACCAGACGGGAGTAGTGGCTACACCTTC
CASSPDGSSGYTF
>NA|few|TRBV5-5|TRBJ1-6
TGTGCCAGCAGCTTGGGGAGCTCCTATAATTCACCCCTCCACTTT
CASSLGSSYNSPLHF
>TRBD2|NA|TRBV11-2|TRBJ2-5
TGTGCCAGCACCCTCCCTCTTGGGGGAGGGGTGGAAGAGACCCAGTACTTC
CASTLPLGGGVEETQYF
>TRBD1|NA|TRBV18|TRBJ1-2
TGTGCCAGCTCACCACCGAGGCAGGGGGCTAACTATGGCTACACCTTC
CASSPPRQGANYGYTF
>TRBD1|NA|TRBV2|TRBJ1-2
TGTGCCAGCCTTTCGGGACAGGGAAAAAGTGGCTACACCTTC
CASLSGQGKSGYTF
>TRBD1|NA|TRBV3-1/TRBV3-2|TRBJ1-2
TGTGCCAGCAGCGTGACAGGGAACAGGGGCTACACCTTC
CASSVTGNRGYTF
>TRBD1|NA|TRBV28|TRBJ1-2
TGTGCCAGCAGTCTCTGGGACAGGGAGGACTATGGCTACACCTTC
CASSLWDREDYGYTF
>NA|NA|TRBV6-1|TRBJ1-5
TGTGCCAGCAGTGAGGGGAGGGGGGTAGGCAATCAGCCCCAGCATTTT
CASSEGRGVGNQPQHF